Listed below are T cell receptor beta chains from one sample, sequenced in a study of PD-1 blockade in classical Hodgkin lymphoma. Some clones are missing from TCRdb's copy, which holds only in-frame ones; the method was immunoSEQ multiplex PCR. The sample records approximately 11,000 clones, approximately 81% being singletons. The source material was CD8+ T cells from blood, sampled before the fourth cycle of nivolumab. All receptors derive from a human donor with classical Hodgkin lymphoma. The donor label of this sample is uncertain. The conserved cysteine and the conserved F or W are not part of the CDR3 here.

TRBV6-5 | ASSYVAIYTDTQY
TRBV6-6 | ASSYAGGRNEQF
TRBV6-6 | ASSYSDAGSYEQY
TRBV2 | ASSEPGLAGDFTYNEQF
TRBV10-1 | ASSDGTGVPLR
TRBV30 | AWVTGLAGVADTQY
TRBV6-5 | ASSYDPTGWGDEQY
TRBV30 | AWSPGLGQPQH
TRBV6-5 | ASSQDWGNSPLH
TRBV13 | ASSSTGTGVYEQY
TRBV2 | ASNWASQNTEAF
TRBV7-9 | ASSSRLAGEFTDTQY
TRBV19 | ASSLDQSNQPQH
TRBV27 | ASSLSRVSGVNEQY
TRBV7-6 | ASSPGDRTEAF
TRBV5-5 | ASSLAAGPTGGYT
TRBV6-5 | ASMTGRNTEAF
TRBV7-8 | ASSLGGANVLT
TRBV29-1 | SVEGGHGNTEAF
TRBV27 | ASSLGMNTEAF
TRBV16 | ASSQSVGQGEEKLF
TRBV4-1 | ASSQDPWGVSSYEQY
TRBV5-1 | ASSYWTRVHEQF
TRBV19 | ASSIRSGNTDTQY
TRBV6-5 | ASTSSTREQY
TRBV29-1 | SVGVAGNTIY
TRBV2 | ASSELTWGNEKLF
TRBV10-3 | AISESGREVYNEQF
TRBV9 | ASSTIRGASGRGPSYNEQF
TRBV5-1 | ASSPVDRLQETQY
TRBV5-4 | ASSLEGGGYGYT
TRBV28 | ASSPNAEAF
TRBV5-6 | ASSLGDTSYNEQF
TRBV5-1 | ASSWTGGGEQF
TRBV7-9 | ASSVGQGATEAF
TRBV5-4 | ASIKRGWAADTQY
TRBV11-2 | ASSFWSGDLQF
TRBV4-1 | ASSQESGRAYEQF
TRBV28 | ASSGLTYYNEQF
TRBV11-2 | ASSFMGRSNEKLF
TRBV11-3 | ASSLKASGSFEQY
TRBV4-1 | ASSPTALALYEQF
TRBV6-5 | ASSYDRPYEQY
TRBV11-2 | ASSGPPGQGFNTGELF
TRBV27 | ASSFSGPPYEQY
TRBV4-1 | ASSQDPAVREKLF
TRBV27 | ASSLGRAWETQY
TRBV27 | ASSTRTGGRPEAGANVLT
TRBV27 | ASSLIGTGDTGELF
TRBV30 | AWSATGLGHYEQY
TRBV6-5 | ASSYAPGAYEQY
TRBV7-9 | ASSLVAGTYEQY
TRBV2 | ASSETGNDPDTQY
TRBV13 | ASSGRAEPYYEQY
TRBV5-4 | ASSWGRLAANNEQF